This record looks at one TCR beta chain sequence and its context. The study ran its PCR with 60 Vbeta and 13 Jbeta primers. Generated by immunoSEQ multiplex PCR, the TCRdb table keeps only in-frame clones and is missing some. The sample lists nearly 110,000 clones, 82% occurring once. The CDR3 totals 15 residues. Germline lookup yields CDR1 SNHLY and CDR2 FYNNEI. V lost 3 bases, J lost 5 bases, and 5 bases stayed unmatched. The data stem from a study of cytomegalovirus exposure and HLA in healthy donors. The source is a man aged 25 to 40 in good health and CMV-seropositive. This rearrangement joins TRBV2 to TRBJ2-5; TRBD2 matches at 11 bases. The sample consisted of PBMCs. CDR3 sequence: CASSDGSGGAETQYF. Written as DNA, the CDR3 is TGTGCCAGCAGTGATGGTAGCGGGGGGGCCGAGACCCAGTACTTC.